The 20 T cell receptor beta chains in this list originate from one sample, sequenced in a study of cytomegalovirus exposure and HLA in healthy donors. The PCR employed 60 Vbeta primers together with 13 Jbeta primers. TCRdb keeps only in-frame clones here, not all; method: immunoSEQ multiplex PCR. The sample includes approximately 100,000 clones. Sequencing used PBMCs. The receptors derive from a man between 50 and 59 years old in good health and CMV-seropositive.

V usage is TRBV9 and J usage is TRBJ2-2; 13 bases are a match to TRBD2. The ends lost 0 bases at V and 6 bases at J; junction bases unmatched: 11. Per the germline V gene, CDR1 is SGDLS and CDR2 is YYNGEE. CDR3 length: 19 residues. CDR3 sequence: CASSVDPSTSGRASGELFF. CDR3 sequence (DNA): TGTGCCAGCAGCGTAGACCCCTCTACTAGCGGGAGGGCCTCCGGGGAGCTGTTTTTT.

The rearrangement joins TRBV6-5 to TRBJ1-5; D gene unclear. The CDR3 spans 13 residues. Germline assignment: CDR1 MNHEY and CDR2 SVGAGI. The V end lost 6 bases, the J end lost 2 bases, and 8 bases lay between the germline ends. The CDR3 sequence is CASRAVGNQPQHF. The CDR3 nucleotides read TGTGCCAGCAGGGCAGTTGGCAATCAGCCCCAGCATTTT.

As DNA, the CDR3 is TGTGCCTGGTCTTCTTTCAGGGGTGGCTACACCTTC. As protein: CAWSSFRGGYTF. The chain employs TRBV30 and TRBJ1-2; perhaps TRBD1 as D (6 bases). This CDR3 region has 12 residues. Germline lookup yields CDR1 GTSNPN and CDR2 SVGIG (reference sequence). V was cut by 5 bases and J by 7 bases, with 14 bases left in between.

This rearrangement joins TRBV18 to TRBJ2-5, with 12 positions matching TRBD2. Germline V gene data show CDR1 as KGHSH and CDR2 as LQKENI. The CDR3 runs 15 residues. V trimming: 3 bases; J trimming: 5 bases; junction bases outside the gene matches: 4. The CDR3: CASSPPGTSGETQYF. The CDR3 nucleotides read TGTGCCAGCTCACCGCCTGGGACTAGCGGGGAGACCCAGTACTTC.

The chain joins TRBV13 to TRBJ1-1; unclear D gene. The CDR3 has 13 amino acids. The germline V and J ends were trimmed by 1 base and 3 bases, with 6 bases remaining between them. Germline V gene data show CDR1 as PRHDT and CDR2 as FYEKMQ (reference sequence). This CDR3 reads CASSLDQYTEAFF. CDR3 nucleotide sequence: TGTGCCAGCAGCTTAGACCAGTACACTGAAGCTTTCTTT.

V is TRBV4-2 and J is TRBJ1-5, with D possibly matching TRBD1 (5 bases). Looked up from germline, CDR1 is LGHNA and CDR2 is YNFKEQ. Trimming left V 0 bases short and J 2 bases short, with 11 bases between. The CDR3 totals 16 residues. CDR3 bases: TGTGCCAGCAGCCAAGATGGGGCGTATGGCAATCAGCCCCAGCATTTT. It yields the protein CASSQDGAYGNQPQHF.

The CDR3 sequence is CASRTGGLHGELFF. The CDR3 DNA reads TGTGCTTCCAGGACAGGGGGTTTGCACGGGGAGCTGTTTTTT. The chain uses TRBV7-9 and TRBJ2-2; 10 bases fit TRBD1. This CDR3 is 14 amino acids long. Germline CDR1 is SEHNR and CDR2 is FQNEAQ (reference sequence).

The CDR3 nucleotides read TGTGCCAGCATCACCACGGGAGATACGCAGTATTTT. Translated, it gives CASITTGDTQYF. The chain recombines TRBV7-9 with TRBJ2-3, with no clear D. This CDR3 is 12 amino acids long. The germline V and J ends were trimmed by 7 bases and 5 bases, with 10 bases remaining between them. The V gene's germline CDR1 is SEHNR and CDR2 FQNEAQ (reference sequence).

Worth noting for this clone: The junction shows a germline mismatch at one end, possibly a read error. Other DNA sequences within the sample encode an identical CDR3. V usage is TRBV19 and J usage is TRBJ2-1, with D uncertain. This CDR3 comprises 15 residues. CDR1 LNHDA and CDR2 SQIVND come from the germline V gene (reference sequence). CDR3 nucleotides: TGCGCCAGTAGTATAGATCATAGCTCCGACAATGAGCAGTTCTTC. Its translation: CASSIDHSSDNEQFF.

V gene TRBV4-3 combines with J gene TRBJ2-7, with D unclear. CDR1 is LGHNA and CDR2 is YSLEER in the germline V gene. V was trimmed by 0 bases and J by 4 bases, leaving 7 bases between them. The CDR3 runs to 13 residues. CDR3 nucleotides: TGCGCCAGCAGCCAAGATCGAGAGTACGAGCAGTACTTC. It is translated as CASSQDREYEQYF.

V usage is TRBV18 and J usage is TRBJ2-3, with 9 positions matching TRBD1. Germline V gene sequence: CDR1 KGHSH, CDR2 LQKENI. CDR3 size: 16 residues. V lost 2 bases to trimming and J lost 4 bases; unmatched junction nucleotides: 7. The CDR3 here is CASSPTGTGRADTQYF. The CDR3 DNA is TGTGCCAGCTCACCAACCGGGACAGGGCGGGCAGATACGCAGTATTTT. Based on the CDR3 plus reference TRBV18 and TRBJ2-3, the full variable domain is NAGVMQNPRHLVRRRGQEARLRCSPMKGHSHVYWYRQLPEEGLKFMVYLQKENIIDESGMPKERFSAEFPKEGPSILRIQQVVRGDSAAYFCASSPTGTGRADTQYFGPGTRLTVL.

The rearrangement joins TRBV5-1 to TRBJ2-1; 7 nucleotides align to TRBD2. V shed 4 bases, J shed 5 bases, and the junction held 12 bases outside the gene matches. The CDR3 length is 16 residues. CDR1 and CDR2 (germline): SGHRS, YFSETQ. CDR3 bases: TGCGCCAGCAGCCGCCCAGGGAGGGCCGCCGACAATGAGCAGTTCTTC. This encodes CASSRPGRAADNEQFF.

The chain links TRBV30 to TRBJ1-3, with D hard to call. The germline V gene has CDR1 GTSNPN and CDR2 SVGIG (reference sequence). Trimming left V 0 bases short and J 3 bases short, with 3 bases between. The length of the CDR3 is 12 residues. The CDR3 DNA follows: TGTGCCTGGAGTGTTCTTGGAAACACCATATATTTT. This codes for CAWSVLGNTIYF.

The chain uses TRBV30 and TRBJ1-2; D remains ambiguous. CDR1 is GTSNPN, CDR2 SVGIG, per germline (reference sequence). Trimming shortened V by 3 bases and J by 6 bases, and 11 bases separated the two germline ends. This CDR3 contains 12 residues. CDR3 sequence (DNA): TGTGCCTGGAGCCCAAGGAGGGATGGCTACACCTTC. Translation gives CAWSPRRDGYTF.

V is TRBV6-1 and J is TRBJ1-4; unclear D gene. CDR3 size: 13 residues. V was pared by 6 bases and J by 5 bases, with 10 bases between. Germline CDR1 is MNHNS and CDR2 is SASEGT. CDR3 region: CASSIGGNEKLFF. DNA of the CDR3: TGTGCCAGCAGCATTGGCGGGAATGAAAAACTGTTTTTT.

V and J are TRBV30 and TRBJ1-5; D is possibly TRBD1 (5 bases). CDR1 and CDR2 from the germline V gene are GTSNPN and SVGIG (reference sequence). The CDR3 contains 12 residues. V lost 2 bases and J lost 5, with 7 bases in between. DNA of the CDR3: TGTGCCTGGAGTATCAGGGATCAGCCCCAGCATTTT. This sequence encodes CAWSIRDQPQHF.

The chain is built from TRBV30 and TRBJ2-3; TRBD2 matches at 14 bases. Germline assignment: CDR1 GTSNPN and CDR2 SVGIG (reference sequence). The CDR3 has 16 amino acids. V was pared by 3 bases and J by 5 bases, with 7 bases of the junction left unmatched. The CDR3 DNA reads TGTGCCTGGAGCGGGGGGACTAGCGGGAGACAAGATACGCAGTATTTT. As protein: CAWSGGTSGRQDTQYF.

The rearrangement joins TRBV7-9 to TRBJ2-5; D is ambiguous. The V gene lost 1 base and the J gene lost 5 bases, with 8 bases spanning the gap. The germline V gene has CDR1 SEHNR and CDR2 FQNEAQ (reference sequence). The CDR3 sequence is 13 residues long. The CDR3 nucleotides read TGTGCCAGCAGCTTAGGGCCCACGGAGACCCAGTACTTC. Translating gives CASSLGPTETQYF.

The V call is TRBV5-4, the J call TRBJ2-7; tentative D call: TRBD2 (5 bases). Germline lookup yields CDR1 SGHNT and CDR2 YYREEE (reference sequence). With 7 bases removed from V and 5 bases from J, the gap between germline ends came to 19 bases. This CDR3 contains 14 residues. This CDR3 reads CASGGSDYPNEQYF. In nucleotides, the CDR3 is TGTGCCAGCGGTGGCAGCGACTACCCGAACGAGCAGTACTTC.

The gene calls are TRBV5-1 and TRBJ2-5; 8 bases are a match to TRBD1. This CDR3 has 12 residues. Trimming took 7 bases from V and 2 from J; bases not matched to a gene: 1. In germline, CDR1 is SGHRS, CDR2 YFSETQ. CDR3 sequence: CASGTGQETQYF. The DNA for the CDR3 is TGCGCCAGCGGGACAGGTCAAGAGACCCAGTACTTC.